The present TCR beta chain was sequenced within a study of cytomegalovirus exposure and HLA in healthy donors. Study conclusions and caveats: Listed as cytomegalovirus-associated were roughly 180 TCR beta chains. Later analysis identified a missense DCLRE1C variant that was linked to TCR beta V- and J-gene trimming. For most TCR sequences rarity was the rule, although some public TCRs occurred in many donors.

Primers included in the PCR were 60 Vbeta and 13 Jbeta primers. The repertoire was sequenced with immunoSEQ multiplex PCR; TCRdb's copy has only in-frame clones and lacks some. The sample carries roughly 200,000 clones, approximately 78% recorded once. Comments on this clone: Its antigen is as yet unknown.

V was clipped by 8 bases and J by 5 bases; unmatched bases: 13. The CDR3 sequence is 15 residues long. Germline CDR1 is ENHRY and CDR2 is SYGVKD. The chain has TRBV10-3 and TRBJ2-5; TRBD2 matches 8 bases. The source of this sequence is a woman between 25 and 40 years old in good health and CMV-seropositive. The sequenced sample consisted of PBMCs. This CDR3 is CAISLPGGGPETQYF. In nucleotides, the CDR3 is TGTGCCATCTCCCTTCCCGGGGGGGGGCCCGAGACCCAGTACTTC.